The 2 T cell receptor beta chains below all came from one sample that was sequenced in a study of circulating CD8 cells and anti-PD-1 response in melanoma. Sorting of live CD3+CD8+TCRalphabeta+ cells by PD-1 and/or TIGIT gave four subsets. TCR libraries were prepared from approximately 15 ng of total RNA with the QIAseq Immune Repertoire TCR panel. TCRdb used MiXCR to reprocess the reads, holding one entry per CDR3 protein. The sample lists around 680 distinct CDR3 sequences; 10% were seen once. The sample consisted of CD8+ T cells from PBMCs, taken at baseline or after one month of anti-PD-1 therapy (not recorded which). These receptors originate from a human donor with melanoma.

This clonotype was counted between two and nine times. The chain joins TRBV6-2 or TRBV6-3 to TRBJ1-1; the D is unclear. Trimming removed 4 bases at V and 5 bases at J, with 14 bases between. The length of the CDR3 is 14 residues. Germline V gives CDR1 MNHEY, CDR2 SVGEGT. In nucleotides, the CDR3 is TGTGCCAGCAGTTTAGATCCTCTGCAGACTGAAGCTTTCTTT. Its protein is CASSLDPLQTEAFF.

The rearrangement links TRBV19 to TRBJ2-7, with D unresolved. CDR1 and CDR2 from the germline V gene are LNHDA and SQIVND (reference sequence). Trimming cost V 8 bases and J 6 bases, with 20 bases left between them. The CDR3 has 14 amino acids. CDR3 DNA sequence: TGTGCCAGTTCGTTGGAGTCCCCTCCCATCGAGCAGTACTTC. Translation: CASSLESPPIEQYF.